This TCR beta chain was identified during a study of T cells after yellow fever vaccination. Study-wide results and limits: A weaker secondary response peaked on day 5, the primary on day 15. Sorted repertoires could include abundant contaminating clonotypes from bulk cells. Most clones from primary vaccination resurfaced after the booster (approximately 95% CD4, around 90% CD8).

Template switching with 5'RACE generated the TCR cDNA and added a universal primer site and UMIs. TCRdb re-derived calls from the 5' RACE reads in MiXCR, one entry per CDR3 protein. The table has over 120,000 distinct CDR3 sequences, 5% to 7.5% seen once. This clonotype was picked up many times. Its matching antigen is unknown. With V trimmed by 6 bases and J by 0 bases, 2 bases remained unmatched. The CDR3 sequence is 14 residues long. CDR1 and CDR2 from the germline V gene are SGHRS and YFSETQ. The V gene is TRBV5-1, the J gene TRBJ2-1; 8 bases fit TRBD2. This receptor was taken from a man in his thirties or forties who received the YFV17D yellow fever vaccine. This sample comprised CD4+ T cells sorted from PBMCs, obtained 10 days after the yellow fever booster vaccination. Here the CDR3 DNA reads TGCGCCAGCAAGCGGGAGAGCTCCTACAATGAGCAGTTCTTC. Encoded protein: CASKRESSYNEQFF.